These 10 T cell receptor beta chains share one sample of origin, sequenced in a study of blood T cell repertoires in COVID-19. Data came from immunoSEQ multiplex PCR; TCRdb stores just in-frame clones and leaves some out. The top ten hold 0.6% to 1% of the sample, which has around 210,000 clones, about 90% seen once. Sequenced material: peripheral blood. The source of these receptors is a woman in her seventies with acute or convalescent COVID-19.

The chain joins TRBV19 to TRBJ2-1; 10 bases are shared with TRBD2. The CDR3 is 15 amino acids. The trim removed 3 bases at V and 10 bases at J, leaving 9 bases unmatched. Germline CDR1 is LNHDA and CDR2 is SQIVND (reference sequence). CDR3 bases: TGTGCCAGTAGTATCTCGGGGCTAGCGGGGGTCGAGCAGTTCTTC. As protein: CASSISGLAGVEQFF. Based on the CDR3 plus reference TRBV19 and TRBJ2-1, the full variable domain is DGGITQSPKYLFRKEGQNVTLSCEQNLNHDAMYWYRQDPGQGLRLIYYSQIVNDFQKGDIAEGYSVSREKKESFPLTVTSAQKNPTAFYLCASSISGLAGVEQFFGPGTRLTVL.

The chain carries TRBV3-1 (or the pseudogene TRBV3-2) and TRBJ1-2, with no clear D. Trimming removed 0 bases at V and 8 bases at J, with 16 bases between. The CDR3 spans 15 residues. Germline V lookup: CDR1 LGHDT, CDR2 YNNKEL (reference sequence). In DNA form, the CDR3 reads TGTGCCAGCAGCCAAGATAATCGAGGCAATCAAGGCTACACCTTC. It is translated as CASSQDNRGNQGYTF.

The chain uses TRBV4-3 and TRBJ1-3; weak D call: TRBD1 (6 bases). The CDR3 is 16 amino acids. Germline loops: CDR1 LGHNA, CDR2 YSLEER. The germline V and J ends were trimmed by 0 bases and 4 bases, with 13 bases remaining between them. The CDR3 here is CASSQDMTGAGNTIYF. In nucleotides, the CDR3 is TGCGCCAGCAGCCAAGATATGACAGGAGCAGGAAACACCATATATTTT.

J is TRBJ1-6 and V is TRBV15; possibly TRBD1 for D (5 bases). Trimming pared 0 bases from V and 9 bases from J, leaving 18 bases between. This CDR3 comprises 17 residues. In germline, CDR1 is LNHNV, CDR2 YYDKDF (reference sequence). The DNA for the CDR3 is TGTGCCACCAGCAGAGAAGTCGTGAGCCCCGGGGGTTCACCCCTCCACTTT. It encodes CATSREVVSPGGSPLHF.

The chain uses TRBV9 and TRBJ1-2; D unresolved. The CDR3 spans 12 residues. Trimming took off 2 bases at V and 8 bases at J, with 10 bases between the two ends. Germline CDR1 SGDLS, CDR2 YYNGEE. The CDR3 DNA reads TGTGCCAGCAGCGTTGCGTCTCGGGGCTACACCTTC. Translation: CASSVASRGYTF.

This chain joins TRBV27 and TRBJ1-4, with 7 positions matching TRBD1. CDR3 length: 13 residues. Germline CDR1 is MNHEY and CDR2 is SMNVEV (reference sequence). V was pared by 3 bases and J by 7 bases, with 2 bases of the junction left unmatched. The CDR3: CASSFSGGEKLFF. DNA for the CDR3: TGTGCCAGCAGTTTCTCAGGGGGTGAAAAACTGTTTTTT.

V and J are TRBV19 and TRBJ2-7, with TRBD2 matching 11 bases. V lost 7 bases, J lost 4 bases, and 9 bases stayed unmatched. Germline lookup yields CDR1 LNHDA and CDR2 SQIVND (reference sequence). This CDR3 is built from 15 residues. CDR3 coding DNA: TGTGCCAGTACCCCTGGACTAGCGGGTTTTTACGAGCAGTACTTC. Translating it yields CASTPGLAGFYEQYF. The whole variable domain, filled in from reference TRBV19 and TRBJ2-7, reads DGGITQSPKYLFRKEGQNVTLSCEQNLNHDAMYWYRQDPGQGLRLIYYSQIVNDFQKGDIAEGYSVSREKKESFPLTVTSAQKNPTAFYLCASTPGLAGFYEQYFGPGTRLTVT.

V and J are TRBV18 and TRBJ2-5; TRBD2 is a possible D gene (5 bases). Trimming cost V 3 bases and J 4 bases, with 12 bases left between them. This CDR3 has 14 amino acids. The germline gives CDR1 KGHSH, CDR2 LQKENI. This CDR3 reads CASSPKDFGETQYF. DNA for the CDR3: TGTGCCAGCTCACCTAAGGACTTCGGAGAGACCCAGTACTTC.

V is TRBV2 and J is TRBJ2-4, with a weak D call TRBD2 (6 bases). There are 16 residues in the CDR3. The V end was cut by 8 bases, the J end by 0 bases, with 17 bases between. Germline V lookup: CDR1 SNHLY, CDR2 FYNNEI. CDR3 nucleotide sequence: TGTGCCAGCGATCTTCCCGGGAGTATAGCCAAAAACATTCAGTACTTC. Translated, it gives CASDLPGSIAKNIQYF.

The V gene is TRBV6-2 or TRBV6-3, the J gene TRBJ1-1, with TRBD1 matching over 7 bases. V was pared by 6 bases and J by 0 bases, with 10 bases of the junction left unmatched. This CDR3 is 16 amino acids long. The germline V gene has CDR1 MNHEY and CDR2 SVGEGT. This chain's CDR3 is CASSSYLQGLNTEAFF. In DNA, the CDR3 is TGTGCCAGCAGCTCATACCTACAGGGGTTGAACACTGAAGCTTTCTTT.